Each of the 22 T cell receptor beta chains below was sequenced from the same sample in a study of T cells in localized non-small cell lung cancer. TCRdb's table, derived via immunoSEQ multiplex PCR, lists solely in-frame clones and lacks some. The sample includes more than 20,000 clones, roughly four fifths of them seen just once. Here the sequenced sample was PBMCs, taken before any cancer treatment. The receptor source for this set is a man aged 35 to 69 with stage II lung adenocarcinoma.

CDR3 sequence reads: CASSVAGNDYEQYF. CDR3 bases: TGTGCCAGCAGCGTAGCTGGCAACGACTACGAGCAGTACTTC. The J gene is TRBJ2-7, the V gene TRBV9; no definite D call. CDR1 SGDLS and CDR2 YYNGEE come from the germline V gene. Trimming stripped 0 bases from V and 3 bases from J, with 10 bases between. This CDR3 spans 14 amino acids.

The CDR3, as DNA: TGTGCCAGCAGTGACGGAGGGACAGGCTATGGCTACACCTTC. It yields the protein CASSDGGTGYGYTF. J is TRBJ1-2 and V is TRBV6-4; 8 bases agree with TRBD1. Germline V gene sequence: CDR1 MRHNA, CDR2 SNTAGT. V dropped 2 bases and J dropped 4; count of bases not matched to a gene: 3. The CDR3 totals 14 residues.

The genes are TRBV7-2 and TRBJ2-7; 12 bases fit TRBD2. Per the germline V gene, CDR1 is SGHTA and CDR2 is FQGNSA. Unmatched junction bases numbered 3, after V lost 8 bases and J lost 1 base. This CDR3 comprises 14 residues. The CDR3: CASSSGRESYEQYF. The CDR3 DNA sequence: TGTGCCAGCTCTAGCGGGAGGGAGTCCTACGAGCAGTACTTC.

The gene calls are TRBV5-1 and TRBJ2-3; 7 nucleotides agree with TRBD2. Germline-derived CDR1 and CDR2 are SGHRS and YFSETQ. This CDR3 is 14 amino acids long. With 4 bases clipped from V and 3 bases from J, the junction kept 5 bases outside the gene matches. The CDR3 here is CASSVTSETDTQYF. Written as DNA, the CDR3 is TGCGCCAGCAGCGTCACTAGCGAGACAGATACGCAGTATTTT.

The genes are TRBV28 and TRBJ2-2; 7 bases match TRBD2. Germline trimming cut 7 bases from V and 6 bases from J; bases unmatched to any gene: 11. The CDR3 covers 15 residues. Germline CDR1 reads MDHEN; CDR2 reads SYDVKM. The CDR3 DNA reads TGTGCCAGCATCCCCCCCGGGGGGTGGGCCGGGGAGCTGTTTTTT. Its translation: CASIPPGGWAGELFF.

The J gene is TRBJ2-5, the V gene TRBV11-3; D is unclear. Germline assignment: CDR1 SGHNT and CDR2 YENEEA. CDR3 length: 13 residues. V was trimmed by 5 bases and J by 3 bases, leaving 10 bases between them. The CDR3 is CASSRNIKETQYF. The CDR3 bases are TGTGCCAGCAGCCGGAATATAAAAGAGACCCAGTACTTC.

The chain uses TRBV21-1 and TRBJ2-7. TRBV21-1 constitutes a pseudogene. The CDR3 extends over 14 amino acids. The CDR3 here is CASSKGPAMYEQYF. Written as DNA, the CDR3 is TGTGCCAGCAGCAAAGGGCCAGCAATGTACGAGCAGTACTTC.

The rearrangement uses TRBV6-1 and TRBJ1-1; 7 nucleotides agree with TRBD1. Per the germline V gene, CDR1 is MNHNS and CDR2 is SASEGT. With 8 bases clipped from V and 1 base from J, the junction kept 7 bases outside the gene matches. The CDR3 has 14 amino acids. The CDR3 nucleotides are TGTGCCAGCCCAAGGGGGCATGGGAACACTGAAGCTTTCTTT. Amino acids: CASPRGHGNTEAFF.

The chain carries TRBV4-1 and TRBJ1-2, with 8 positions matching TRBD1. The trim removed 4 bases at V and 3 bases at J, leaving 7 bases unmatched. CDR1 and CDR2 from the germline V gene are MGHRA and YSYEKL. This CDR3 region has 15 residues. The DNA for the CDR3 is TGCGCCAGCAGCCTACAACCGACAGGGGACTATGGCTACACCTTC. It is translated as CASSLQPTGDYGYTF.

This chain uses TRBV11-2 with TRBJ2-2; tentatively, D is TRBD1 (5 bases). Germline CDR1 is SGHAT and CDR2 is FQNNGV. The CDR3 runs to 16 residues. V was pared by 0 bases and J by 2 bases, with 10 bases between. This chain's CDR3 is CASSLDRGHNTGELFF. The CDR3 coding sequence is TGTGCCAGCAGCTTAGACCGAGGACATAACACCGGGGAGCTGTTTTTT.

The chain combines TRBV6-5 with TRBJ2-1; D might be TRBD2 (5 bases). There are 12 residues in the CDR3. The V end lost 5 bases, the J end lost 7 bases, and 9 bases lay between the germline ends. Germline CDR1 is MNHEY and CDR2 is SVGAGI. The CDR3 here is CASSPGENEQFF. The CDR3 DNA reads TGTGCCAGCAGTCCCGGGGAAAATGAGCAGTTCTTC.

The chain combines TRBV11-3 with TRBJ2-2; 13 bases align to TRBD2. The V gene's germline CDR1 is SGHNT and CDR2 YENEEA. The CDR3 is made up of 15 amino acids. V was pared by 7 bases and J by 4 bases, with 3 bases of the junction left unmatched. The CDR3 DNA sequence: TGTGCCAGCAAATGGACTAGCGGGAGCACCGGGGAGCTGTTTTTT. Translating it yields CASKWTSGSTGELFF.

The chain has TRBV7-2 and TRBJ2-5; D remains unclear. This CDR3 region has 13 residues. V was cut by 3 bases and J by 6 bases, with 11 bases left in between. Germline V CDR1 and CDR2: SGHTA, FQGNSA. The CDR3 reads CASSFSQKKTQYF. CDR3 nucleotide sequence: TGTGCCAGCAGCTTTAGTCAGAAAAAGACCCAGTACTTC.

As for this clone: This same CDR3 is encoded by further DNA sequences in the sample. The V call is TRBV7-2, the J call TRBJ2-3; no definite D call. The V end was cut by 4 bases, the J end by 1 base, with 6 bases between. Germline V gives CDR1 SGHTA, CDR2 FQGNSA. The CDR3 runs 13 residues. In DNA form, the CDR3 reads TGTGCCAGCAGCTCGACTCGCACAGATACGCAGTATTTT. Translated, it gives CASSSTRTDTQYF.

This chain uses TRBV14 with TRBJ2-1; TRBD1 matches 8 bases. Germline V CDR1 and CDR2: SGHDN, FVKESK. With V trimmed by 4 bases and J by 9 bases, 5 bases remained unmatched. This CDR3 contains 13 residues. CDR3 sequence: CASSLTGGSEQFF. CDR3 coding DNA: TGTGCCAGCAGCCTTACAGGGGGAAGTGAGCAGTTCTTC.

Of note for this clone: Germline is not matched at one junction end, which may reflect a read error. V is TRBV2 and J is TRBJ2-1; no clear D. The CDR3 is made up of 14 amino acids. Per germline, CDR1 SNHLY and CDR2 FYNNEI. The CDR3: CASSSHISYNGQFF. DNA for the CDR3: TGTGCCAGCAGTAGCCACATCTCCTACAATGGGCAGTTCTTC.

The rearrangement links TRBV4-2 to TRBJ2-1; 7 bases line up with TRBD2. CDR3 length: 17 amino acids. Trimming at V came to 0 bases and at J to 3 bases, leaving 8 bases not matched to a gene. Germline V gene data show CDR1 as LGHNA and CDR2 as YNFKEQ. The CDR3 reads CASSQDWGGDFYNEQFF. The CDR3 DNA reads TGTGCCAGCAGCCAAGATTGGGGGGGAGACTTCTACAATGAGCAGTTCTTC.

V usage is TRBV19 and J usage is TRBJ1-5; 7 bases agree with TRBD1. Germline lookup yields CDR1 LNHDA and CDR2 SQIVND (reference sequence). The junction had 11 bases not matched to a gene; V was cut back by 9 bases and J by 6 bases. CDR3 length: 14 residues. The CDR3 sequence: CASLDRTGTQPQHF. The CDR3 nucleotides are TGTGCCAGCCTGGACAGGACGGGCACTCAGCCCCAGCATTTT.

The chain carries TRBV15 and TRBJ1-1; D not certain. CDR3 length: 14 amino acids. The germline V and J ends were trimmed by 1 base and 7 bases, with 13 bases remaining between them. Germline V gene sequence: CDR1 LNHNV, CDR2 YYDKDF (reference sequence). This CDR3 is CATSRVILAGEAFF. DNA of the CDR3: TGTGCCACCAGCAGAGTCATTCTGGCGGGTGAAGCTTTCTTT.

This clone occurred once. The J gene is TRBJ1-5, the V gene TRBV30, with a possible D match to TRBD1 (5 bases). Germline V CDR1 and CDR2: GTSNPN, SVGIG (reference sequence). Between the trimmed V and J ends, which lost 5 bases and 3 bases, there was a span of 11 bases. The CDR3 covers 13 residues. The CDR3 DNA reads as TGTGCCTGGGCCGGGACTAACAATCAGCCCCAGCATTTT. Translation: CAWAGTNNQPQHF.

This clone was observed a handful of times. This chain joins TRBV6-5 and TRBJ1-1, with 7 bases fitting TRBD1. V dropped 6 bases and J dropped 3; count of bases not matched to a gene: 4. Germline V gene lookup returns CDR1 MNHEY and CDR2 SVGAGI. The CDR3 length is 13 residues. The CDR3: CASRTGTDTEAFF. Here the CDR3 DNA reads TGTGCCAGCAGGACCGGGACAGACACTGAAGCTTTCTTT.

The chain couples TRBV11-3 to TRBJ1-2; D perhaps matches TRBD1 (6 bases). Germline V gives CDR1 SGHNT, CDR2 YENEEA. There are 14 residues in the CDR3. V lost 5 bases and J 2 bases, leaving 12 bases between the germline ends. The chain's CDR3 is CASSAGAVNYGYTF. The CDR3 nucleotides are TGTGCCAGCAGCGCGGGGGCGGTAAACTATGGCTACACCTTC. Supplemented by reference TRBV11-3 and TRBJ1-2, the full variable domain reads EAGVVQSPRYKIIEKKQPVAFWCNPISGHNTLYWYLQNLGQGPELLIRYENEEAVDDSQLPKDRFSAERLKGVDSTLKIQPAELGDSAVYLCASSAGAVNYGYTFGSGTRLTVV.